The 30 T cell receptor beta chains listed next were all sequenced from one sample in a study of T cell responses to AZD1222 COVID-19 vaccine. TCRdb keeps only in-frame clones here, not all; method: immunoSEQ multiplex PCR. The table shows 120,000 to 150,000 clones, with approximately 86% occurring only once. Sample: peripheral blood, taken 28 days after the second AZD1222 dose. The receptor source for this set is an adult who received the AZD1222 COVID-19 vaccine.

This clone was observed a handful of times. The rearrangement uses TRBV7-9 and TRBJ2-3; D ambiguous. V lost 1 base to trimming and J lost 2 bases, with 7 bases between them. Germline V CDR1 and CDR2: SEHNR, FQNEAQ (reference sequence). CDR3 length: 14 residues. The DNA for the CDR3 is TGTGCCAGCAGCTTAGGGCAGAACACAGATACGCAGTATTTT. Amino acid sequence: CASSLGQNTDTQYF.

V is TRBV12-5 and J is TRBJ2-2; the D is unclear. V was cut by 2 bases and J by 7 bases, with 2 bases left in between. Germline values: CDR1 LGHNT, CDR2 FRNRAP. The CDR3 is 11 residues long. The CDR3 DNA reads TGTGCTAGTGGTTTGATCGGGGAGCTGTTTTTT. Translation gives CASGLIGELFF.

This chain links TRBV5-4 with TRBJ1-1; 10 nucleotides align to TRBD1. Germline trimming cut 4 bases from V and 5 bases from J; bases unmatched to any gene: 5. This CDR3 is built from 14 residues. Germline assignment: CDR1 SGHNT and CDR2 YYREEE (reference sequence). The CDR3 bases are TGTGCCAGCAGCCGGGGGACAGGGGATACTGAAGCTTTCTTT. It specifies CASSRGTGDTEAFF. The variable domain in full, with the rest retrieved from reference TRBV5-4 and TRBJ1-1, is ETGVTQSPTHLIKTRGQQVTLRCSSQSGHNTVSWYQQALGQGPQFIFQYYREEENGRGNFPPRFSGLQFPNYSSELNVNALELDDSALYLCASSRGTGDTEAFFGQGTRLTVV.

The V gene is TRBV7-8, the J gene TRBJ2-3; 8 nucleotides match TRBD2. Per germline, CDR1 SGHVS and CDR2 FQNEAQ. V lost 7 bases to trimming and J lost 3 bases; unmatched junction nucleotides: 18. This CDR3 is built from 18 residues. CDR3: CASNLWAGGQEGTDTQYF. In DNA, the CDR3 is TGTGCCAGCAACTTGTGGGCGGGAGGTCAGGAAGGAACAGATACGCAGTATTTT. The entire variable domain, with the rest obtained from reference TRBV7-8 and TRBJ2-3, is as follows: GAGVSQSPRYKVAKRGQDVALRCDPISGHVSLFWYQQALGQGPEFLTYFQNEAQLDKSGLPSDRFFAERPEGSVSTLKIQRTQQEDSAVYLCASNLWAGGQEGTDTQYFGPGTRLTVL.

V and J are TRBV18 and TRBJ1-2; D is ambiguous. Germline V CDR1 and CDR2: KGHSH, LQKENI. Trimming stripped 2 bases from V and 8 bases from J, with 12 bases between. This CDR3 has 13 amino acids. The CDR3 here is CASSPTTLRGYTF. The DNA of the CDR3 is TGTGCCAGCTCACCAACGACTCTAAGGGGCTACACCTTC.

CDR3: CASSLQGALPEAFF. CDR3 sequence (DNA): TGCGCCAGCAGTCTCCAGGGGGCGTTACCTGAAGCTTTCTTT. This chain connects TRBV10-2 to TRBJ1-1; 8 nucleotides line up with TRBD1. Germline CDR1 and CDR2: WSHSY and SAAADI. With V trimmed by 5 bases and J by 6 bases, 8 bases remained unmatched. The CDR3 covers 14 residues.

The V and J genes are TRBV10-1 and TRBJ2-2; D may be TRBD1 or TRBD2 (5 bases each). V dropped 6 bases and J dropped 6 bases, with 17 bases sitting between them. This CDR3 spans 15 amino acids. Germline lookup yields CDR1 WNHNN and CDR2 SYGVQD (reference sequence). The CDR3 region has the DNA TGCGCCAGCAGCTTTGGACTTGGGGGTTCCGGGGAGCTGTTTTTT. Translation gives CASSFGLGGSGELFF.

CDR3 bases: TGTGCCAGTAGTAGAACAGGGCTGGATAGCAATCAGCCCCAGCATTTT. This encodes CASSRTGLDSNQPQHF. J is TRBJ1-5 and V is TRBV19; weak D call: TRBD1 (6 bases). Looked up from germline, CDR1 is LNHDA and CDR2 is SQIVND (reference sequence). With 4 bases removed from V and 0 bases from J, the gap between germline ends came to 13 bases. The CDR3 is 16 residues long.

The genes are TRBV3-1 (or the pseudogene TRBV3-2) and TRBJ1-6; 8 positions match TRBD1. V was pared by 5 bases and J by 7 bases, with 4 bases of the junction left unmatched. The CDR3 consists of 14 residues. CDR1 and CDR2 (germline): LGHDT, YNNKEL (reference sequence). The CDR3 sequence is CASSGTGGNSPLHF. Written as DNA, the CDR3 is TGTGCCAGCAGCGGGACAGGTGGGAATTCACCCCTCCACTTT.

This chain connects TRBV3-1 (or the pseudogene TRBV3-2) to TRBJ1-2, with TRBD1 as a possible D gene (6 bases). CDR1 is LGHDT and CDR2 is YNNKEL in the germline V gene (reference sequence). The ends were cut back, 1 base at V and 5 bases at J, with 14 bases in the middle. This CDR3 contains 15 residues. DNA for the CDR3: TGTGCCAGCAGCCAAGTTTTACAGGGAAGTTATGGCTACACCTTC. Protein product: CASSQVLQGSYGYTF.

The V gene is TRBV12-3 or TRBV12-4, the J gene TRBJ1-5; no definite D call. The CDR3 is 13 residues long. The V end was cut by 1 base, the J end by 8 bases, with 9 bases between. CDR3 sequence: CASSLGPTKPQHF. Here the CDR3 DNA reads TGTGCCAGCAGTTTAGGCCCTACGAAGCCCCAGCATTTT.

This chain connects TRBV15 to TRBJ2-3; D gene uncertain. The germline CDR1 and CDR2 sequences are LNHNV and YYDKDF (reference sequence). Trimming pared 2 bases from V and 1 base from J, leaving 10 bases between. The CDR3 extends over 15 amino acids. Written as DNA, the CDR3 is TGTGCCACCAGCAGACTCCCGACTGGCACAGATACGCAGTATTTT. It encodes CATSRLPTGTDTQYF. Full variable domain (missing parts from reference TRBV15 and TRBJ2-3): DAMVIQNPRYQVTQFGKPVTLSCSQTLNHNVMYWYQQKSSQAPKLLFHYYDKDFNNEADTPDNFQSRRPNTSFCFLDIRSPGLGDTAMYLCATSRLPTGTDTQYFGPGTRLTVL.

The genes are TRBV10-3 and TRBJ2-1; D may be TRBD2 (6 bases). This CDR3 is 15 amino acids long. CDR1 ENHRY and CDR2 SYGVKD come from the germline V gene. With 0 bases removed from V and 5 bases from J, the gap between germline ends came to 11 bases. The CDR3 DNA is TGTGCCATCAGTGAGTCCGGGACTCGTAACAATGAGCAGTTCTTC. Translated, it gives CAISESGTRNNEQFF.

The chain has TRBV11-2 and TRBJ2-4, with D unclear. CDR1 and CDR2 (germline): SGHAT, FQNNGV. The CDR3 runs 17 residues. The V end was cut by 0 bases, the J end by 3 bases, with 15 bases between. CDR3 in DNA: TGTGCCAGCAGCTTAGAATTAGACGTCCTGGGCAAAAACATTCAGTACTTC. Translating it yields CASSLELDVLGKNIQYF.

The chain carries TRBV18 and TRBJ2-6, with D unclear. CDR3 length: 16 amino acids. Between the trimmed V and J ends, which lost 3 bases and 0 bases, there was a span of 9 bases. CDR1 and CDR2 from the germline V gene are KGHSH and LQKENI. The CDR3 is CASSPPGSSGANVLTF. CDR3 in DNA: TGTGCCAGCTCACCGCCAGGTAGCTCTGGGGCCAACGTCCTGACTTTC.

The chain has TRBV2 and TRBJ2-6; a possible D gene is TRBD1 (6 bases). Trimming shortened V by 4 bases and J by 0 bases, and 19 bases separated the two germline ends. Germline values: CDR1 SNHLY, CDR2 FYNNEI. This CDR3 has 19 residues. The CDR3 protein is CASSGLRGTDDSGANVLTF. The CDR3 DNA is TGTGCCAGCAGTGGACTGAGGGGGACCGATGACTCTGGGGCCAACGTCCTGACTTTC.

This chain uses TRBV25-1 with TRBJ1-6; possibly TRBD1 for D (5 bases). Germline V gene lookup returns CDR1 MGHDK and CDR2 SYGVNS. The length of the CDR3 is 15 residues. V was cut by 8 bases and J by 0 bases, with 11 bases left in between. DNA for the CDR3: TGTGCCAGCGGGGACGTAAGCTCCTATAATTCACCCCTCCACTTT. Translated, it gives CASGDVSSYNSPLHF. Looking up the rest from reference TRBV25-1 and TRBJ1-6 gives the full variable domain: EADIYQTPRYLVIGTGKKITLECSQTMGHDKMYWYQQDPGMELHLIHYSYGVNSTEKGDLSSESTVSRIRTEHFPLTLESARPSHTSQYLCASGDVSSYNSPLHFGNGTRLTVT.

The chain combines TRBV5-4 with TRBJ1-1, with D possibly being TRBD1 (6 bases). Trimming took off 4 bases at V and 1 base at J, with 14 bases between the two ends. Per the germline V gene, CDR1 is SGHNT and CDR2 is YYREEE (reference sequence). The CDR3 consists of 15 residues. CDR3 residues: CASSDHRAGNTEAFF. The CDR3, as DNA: TGTGCCAGCAGCGATCACAGGGCGGGGAACACTGAAGCTTTCTTT.

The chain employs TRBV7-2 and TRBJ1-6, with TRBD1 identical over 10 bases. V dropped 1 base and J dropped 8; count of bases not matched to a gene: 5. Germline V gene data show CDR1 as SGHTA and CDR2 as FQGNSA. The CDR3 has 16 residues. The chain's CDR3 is CASSLGTGGSDSPLHF. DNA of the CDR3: TGTGCCAGCAGCTTAGGGACAGGGGGTTCGGATTCACCCCTCCACTTT.

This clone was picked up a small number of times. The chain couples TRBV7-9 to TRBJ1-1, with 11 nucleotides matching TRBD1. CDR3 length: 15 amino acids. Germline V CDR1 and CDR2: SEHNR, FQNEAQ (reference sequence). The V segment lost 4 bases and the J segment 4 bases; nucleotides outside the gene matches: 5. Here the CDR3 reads CASSWTGGASTEAFF. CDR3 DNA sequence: TGTGCCAGCAGCTGGACAGGGGGCGCGTCCACTGAAGCTTTCTTT.

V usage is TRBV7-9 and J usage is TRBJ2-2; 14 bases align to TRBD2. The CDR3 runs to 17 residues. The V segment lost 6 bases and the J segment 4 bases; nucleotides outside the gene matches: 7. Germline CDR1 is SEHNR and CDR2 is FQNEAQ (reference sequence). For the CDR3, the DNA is TGTGCCAGCAGACCTACCGGGACTAGCGGGGGCACCGGGGAGCTGTTTTTT. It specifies CASRPTGTSGGTGELFF.

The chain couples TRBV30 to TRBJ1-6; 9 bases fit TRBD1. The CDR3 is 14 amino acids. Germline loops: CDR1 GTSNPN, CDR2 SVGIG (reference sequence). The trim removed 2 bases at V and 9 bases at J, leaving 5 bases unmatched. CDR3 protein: CAWSKGQGISPLHF. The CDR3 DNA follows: TGTGCCTGGAGTAAAGGACAGGGGATTTCACCCCTCCACTTT.

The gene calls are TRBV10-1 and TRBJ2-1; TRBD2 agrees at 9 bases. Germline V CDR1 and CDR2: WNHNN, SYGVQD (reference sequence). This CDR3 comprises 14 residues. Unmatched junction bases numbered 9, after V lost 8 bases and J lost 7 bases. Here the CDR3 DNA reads TGCGCCAGCGCCCGTGGACTAGCGAGTAATGAGCAGTTCTTC. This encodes CASARGLASNEQFF.

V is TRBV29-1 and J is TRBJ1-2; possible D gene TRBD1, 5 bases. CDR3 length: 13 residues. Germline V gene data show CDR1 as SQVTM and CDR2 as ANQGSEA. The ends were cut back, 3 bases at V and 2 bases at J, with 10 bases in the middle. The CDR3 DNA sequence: TGCAGCGTTGAGGGGGGGGAGAACTATGGCTACACCTTC. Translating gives CSVEGGENYGYTF.

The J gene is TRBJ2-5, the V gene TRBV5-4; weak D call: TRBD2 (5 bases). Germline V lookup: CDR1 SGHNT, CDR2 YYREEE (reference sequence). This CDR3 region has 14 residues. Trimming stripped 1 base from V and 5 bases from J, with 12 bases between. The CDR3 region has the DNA TGTGCCAGCAGCTTGTACGAGGGATACGAGACCCAGTACTTC. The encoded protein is CASSLYEGYETQYF.

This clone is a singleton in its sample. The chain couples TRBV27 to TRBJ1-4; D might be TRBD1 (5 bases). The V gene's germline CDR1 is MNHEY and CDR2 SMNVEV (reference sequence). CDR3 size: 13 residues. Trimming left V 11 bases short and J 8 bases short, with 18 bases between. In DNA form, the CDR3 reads TGTGCCTTCTGGCGGCCAGGGAACGAAAAACTGTTTTTT. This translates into CAFWRPGNEKLFF. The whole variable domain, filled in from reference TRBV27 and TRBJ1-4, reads EAQVTQNPRYLITVTGKKLTVTCSQNMNHEYMSWYRQDPGLGLRQIYYSMNVEVTDKGDVPEGYKVSRKEKRNFPLILESPSPNQTSLYFCAFWRPGNEKLFFGSGTQLSVL.

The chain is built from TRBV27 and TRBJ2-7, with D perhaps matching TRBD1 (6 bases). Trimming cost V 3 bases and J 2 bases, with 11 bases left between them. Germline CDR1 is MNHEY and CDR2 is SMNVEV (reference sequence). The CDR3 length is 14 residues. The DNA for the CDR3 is TGTGCCAGCAGTTTGGGTACAGGGCCCTACGAGCAGTACTTC. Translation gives CASSLGTGPYEQYF.

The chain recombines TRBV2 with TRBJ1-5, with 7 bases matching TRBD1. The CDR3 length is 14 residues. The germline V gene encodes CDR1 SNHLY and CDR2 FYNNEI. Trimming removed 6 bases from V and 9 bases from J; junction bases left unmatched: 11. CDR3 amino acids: CASSPGGRNTPQHF. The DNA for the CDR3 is TGTGCCAGCAGCCCAGGGGGACGTAATACGCCCCAGCATTTT.

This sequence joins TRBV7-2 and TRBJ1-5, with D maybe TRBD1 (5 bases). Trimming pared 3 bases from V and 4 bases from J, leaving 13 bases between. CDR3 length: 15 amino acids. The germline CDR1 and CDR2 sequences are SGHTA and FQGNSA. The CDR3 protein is CASSLATGWNQPQHF. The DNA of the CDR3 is TGTGCCAGCAGCTTGGCTACAGGATGGAATCAGCCCCAGCATTTT.

For the CDR3, the DNA is TGTGCCAGCAGCCGACAAGGACAGGTGGGTAACACTGAAGCTTTCTTT. Amino acids: CASSRQGQVGNTEAFF. This rearrangement joins TRBV4-2 to TRBJ1-1; 7 bases fit TRBD1. CDR1 is LGHNA, CDR2 YNFKEQ, per germline. This CDR3 contains 16 residues. With 4 bases clipped from V and 2 bases from J, the junction kept 10 bases outside the gene matches.